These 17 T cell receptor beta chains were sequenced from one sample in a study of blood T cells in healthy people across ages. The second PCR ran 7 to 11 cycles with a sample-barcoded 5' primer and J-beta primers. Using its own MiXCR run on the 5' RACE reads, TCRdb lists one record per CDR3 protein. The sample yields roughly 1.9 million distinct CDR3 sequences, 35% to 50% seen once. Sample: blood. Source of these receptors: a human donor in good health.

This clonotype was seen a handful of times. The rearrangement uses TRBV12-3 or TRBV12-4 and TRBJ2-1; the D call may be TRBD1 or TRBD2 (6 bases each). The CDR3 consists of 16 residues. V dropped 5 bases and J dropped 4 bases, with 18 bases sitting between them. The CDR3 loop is CASSGLRGGPYNEQFF. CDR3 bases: TGTGCCAGCAGTGGCCTCCGAGGGGGGCCGTACAATGAGCAGTTCTTC.

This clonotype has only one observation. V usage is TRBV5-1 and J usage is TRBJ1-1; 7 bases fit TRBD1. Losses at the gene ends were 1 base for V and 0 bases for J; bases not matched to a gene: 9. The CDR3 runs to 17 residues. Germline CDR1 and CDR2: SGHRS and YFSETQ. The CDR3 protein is CASSLTVRGTMNTEAFF. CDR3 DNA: TGCGCCAGCAGCTTGACGGTCAGGGGGACGATGAACACTGAAGCTTTCTTT.

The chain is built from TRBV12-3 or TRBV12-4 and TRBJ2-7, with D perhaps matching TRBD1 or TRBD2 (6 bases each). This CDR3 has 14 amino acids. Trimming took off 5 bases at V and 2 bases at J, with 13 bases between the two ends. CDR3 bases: TGTGCCAGCAGTCTGACCCGGGGGCCCTACGAGCAGTACTTC. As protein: CASSLTRGPYEQYF.

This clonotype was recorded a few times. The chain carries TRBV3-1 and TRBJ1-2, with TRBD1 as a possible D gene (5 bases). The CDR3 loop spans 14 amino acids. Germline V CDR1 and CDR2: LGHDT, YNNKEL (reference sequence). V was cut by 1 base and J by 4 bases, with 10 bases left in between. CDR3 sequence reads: CASSQGPGTYGYTF. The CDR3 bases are TGTGCCAGCAGCCAAGGACCAGGGACCTATGGCTACACCTTC.

The CDR3: CASSIEGDSTYDTQYF. CDR3 DNA: TGTGCCAGCAGCATTGAAGGAGACTCTACTTATGATACGCAGTATTTT. The chain combines TRBV7-2 with TRBJ2-3; D gene uncertain. Trimming removed 5 bases at V and 6 bases at J, with 21 bases between. This CDR3 spans 16 amino acids. CDR1 and CDR2 from the germline V gene are SGHTA and FQGNSA.

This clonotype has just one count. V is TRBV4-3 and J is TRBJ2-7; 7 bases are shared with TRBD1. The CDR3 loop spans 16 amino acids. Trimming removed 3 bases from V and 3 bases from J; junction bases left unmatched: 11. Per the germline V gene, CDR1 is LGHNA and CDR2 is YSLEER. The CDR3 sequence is CASSQLPGTEYYEQYF. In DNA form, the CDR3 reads TGCGCCAGCAGCCAGCTTCCCGGGACAGAGTACTACGAGCAGTACTTC.

In DNA form, the CDR3 reads TGTGCCAGCAGTGCTGGGACAGGGTTTCAGCCCCAGCATTTT. This encodes CASSAGTGFQPQHF. The gene calls are TRBV2 and TRBJ1-5; the match to TRBD1 covers 9 bases. V shed 4 bases and J 6 bases; nucleotides not matched to a gene: 4. The germline gives CDR1 SNHLY, CDR2 FYNNEI. The CDR3 extends over 14 amino acids.

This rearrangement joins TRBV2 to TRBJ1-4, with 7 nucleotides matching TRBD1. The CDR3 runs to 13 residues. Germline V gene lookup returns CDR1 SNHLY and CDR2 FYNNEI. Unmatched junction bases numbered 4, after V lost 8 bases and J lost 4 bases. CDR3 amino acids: CASRTGLNEKLFF. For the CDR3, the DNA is TGTGCCAGCCGGACAGGCCTTAATGAAAAACTGTTTTTT.

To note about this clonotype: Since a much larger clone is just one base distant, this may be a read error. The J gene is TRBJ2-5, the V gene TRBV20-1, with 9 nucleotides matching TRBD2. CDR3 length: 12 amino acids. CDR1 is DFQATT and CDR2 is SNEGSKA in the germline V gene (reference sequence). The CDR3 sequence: CSAWTSDETQDF. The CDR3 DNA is TGCAGTGCTTGGACTAGCGACGAGACCCAGGACTTC.

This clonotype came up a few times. The CDR3 coding sequence is TGTGCCAGCAGTTCGACCGGGACAGGGGTGTACCAAGAGACCCAGTACTTC. As protein: CASSSTGTGVYQETQYF. The chain recombines TRBV6-6 with TRBJ2-5; 10 bases line up with TRBD1. The trim removed 4 bases at V and 0 bases at J, leaving 8 bases unmatched. The CDR3 has 17 amino acids. The germline V gene has CDR1 MNHNY and CDR2 SVGAGI (reference sequence).

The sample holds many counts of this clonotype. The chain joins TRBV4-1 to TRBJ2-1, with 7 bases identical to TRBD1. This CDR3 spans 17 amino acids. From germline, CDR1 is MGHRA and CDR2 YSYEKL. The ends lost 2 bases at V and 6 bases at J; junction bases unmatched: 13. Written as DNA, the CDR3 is TGCGCCAGCAGCCAACCCGAGGGGGCCGTTAATATCAATGAGCAGTTCTTC. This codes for CASSQPEGAVNINEQFF.

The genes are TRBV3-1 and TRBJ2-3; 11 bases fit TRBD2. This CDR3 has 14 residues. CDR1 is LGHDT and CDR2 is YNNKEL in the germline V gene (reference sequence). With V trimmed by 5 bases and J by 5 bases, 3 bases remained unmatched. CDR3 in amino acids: CASSLAGGKDTQYF. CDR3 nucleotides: TGTGCCAGCAGCTTAGCGGGGGGGAAAGATACGCAGTATTTT.

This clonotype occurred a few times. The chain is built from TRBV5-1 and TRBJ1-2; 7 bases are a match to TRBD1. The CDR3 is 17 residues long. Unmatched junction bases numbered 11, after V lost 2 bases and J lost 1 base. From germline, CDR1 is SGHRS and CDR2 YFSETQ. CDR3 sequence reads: CASSLNPDRVGNYGYTF. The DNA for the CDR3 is TGCGCCAGCAGCTTAAACCCTGACAGGGTGGGTAACTATGGCTACACCTTC. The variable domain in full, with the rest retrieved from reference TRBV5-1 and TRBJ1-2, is KAGVTQTPRYLIKTRGQQVTLSCSPISGHRSVSWYQQTPGQGLQFLFEYFSETQRNKGNFPGRFSGRQFSNSRSEMNVSTLELGDSALYLCASSLNPDRVGNYGYTFGSGTRLTVV.

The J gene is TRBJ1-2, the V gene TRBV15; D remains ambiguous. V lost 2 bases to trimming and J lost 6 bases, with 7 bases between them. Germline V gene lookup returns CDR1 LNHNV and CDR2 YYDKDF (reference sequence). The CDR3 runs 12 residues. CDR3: CATSRSADGYTF. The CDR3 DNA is TGTGCCACCAGCAGATCAGCGGATGGCTACACCTTC.

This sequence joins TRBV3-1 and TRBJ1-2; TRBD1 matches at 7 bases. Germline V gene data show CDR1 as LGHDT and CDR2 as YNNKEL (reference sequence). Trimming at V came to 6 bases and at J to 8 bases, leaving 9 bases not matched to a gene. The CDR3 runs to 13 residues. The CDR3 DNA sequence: TGTGCCAGCAGTCGACAGGGTACAAAGGGCTACACCTTC. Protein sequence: CASSRQGTKGYTF.

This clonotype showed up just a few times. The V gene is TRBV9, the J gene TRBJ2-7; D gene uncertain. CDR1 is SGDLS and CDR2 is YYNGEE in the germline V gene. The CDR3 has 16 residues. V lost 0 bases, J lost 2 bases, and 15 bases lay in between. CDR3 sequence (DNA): TGTGCCAGCAGCGTAGGTCCCCAGCCCCAGACCTACGAGCAGTACTTC. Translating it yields CASSVGPQPQTYEQYF.

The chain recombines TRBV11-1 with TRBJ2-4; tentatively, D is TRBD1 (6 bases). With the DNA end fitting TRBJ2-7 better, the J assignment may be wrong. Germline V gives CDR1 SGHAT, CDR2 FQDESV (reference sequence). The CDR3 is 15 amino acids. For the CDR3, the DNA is TGTGCCAGCAGCCCCTCCGCAACAGGGCGGTACGAGCAGTACTTC. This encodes CASSPSATGRYEQYF.